Each of the 23 T cell receptor beta chains below was sequenced from the same sample in a study of patients and donors after allogeneic stem cell transplantation. TCRdb recomputed calls from the RT-PCR reads with MiXCR, one row per CDR3 protein. Here the sample spans under 200,000 distinct CDR3 sequences, roughly 22% being singletons. The sample comprised blood, either unsorted or a sorted T cell fraction (not recorded which). The origin of the receptors is a human donor who was either an allogeneic HSCT recipient or a stem cell or donor lymphocyte infusion donor (not recorded which). It is not recorded whose cells these are; they may come from a transplant donor.

The V call is TRBV4-2, the J call TRBJ2-7; the D is unclear. CDR3 length: 14 amino acids. In germline, CDR1 is LGHNA, CDR2 YNFKEQ. Trimming removed 2 bases from V and 4 bases from J, with 12 bases in between. The CDR3, as DNA: TGTGCCAGCAGCCAATTTCACAGAGATTACGAGCAGTACTTC. Encoded protein: CASSQFHRDYEQYF.

This rearrangement joins TRBV7-2 to TRBJ2-5, with a possible D match to TRBD2 (6 bases). The CDR3 spans 11 residues. Germline V gene sequence: CDR1 SGHTA, CDR2 FQGNSA. The V end was cut by 5 bases, the J end by 9 bases, with 10 bases between. CDR3 loop: CASSPASAQYF. DNA for the CDR3: TGTGCCAGCAGCCCGGCTAGCGCCCAGTACTTC.

This clonotype appeared many times. The chain couples TRBV12-3 or TRBV12-4 to TRBJ1-2, with D perhaps matching TRBD1 (5 bases). The CDR3 loop spans 13 amino acids. Trimming pared 6 bases from V and 3 bases from J, leaving 11 bases between. The CDR3 nucleotides read TGTGCCAGCAGCTTTTCGGGGGACTATGGCTACACCTTC. Amino acids: CASSFSGDYGYTF.

The chain is built from TRBV5-1 and TRBJ2-2; D is unclear. Trimming left V 0 bases short and J 3 bases short, with 3 bases between. The CDR3 is 13 residues long. The germline V gene has CDR1 SGHRS and CDR2 YFSETQ. DNA for the CDR3: TGCGCCAGCAGCTTGGCGGACACCGGGGAGCTGTTTTTT. It codes for CASSLADTGELFF.

This clonotype appeared a few times. The chain links TRBV20-1 to TRBJ2-1; TRBD2 matches 7 bases. The germline gives CDR1 DFQATT, CDR2 SNEGSKA (reference sequence). Losses at the gene ends were 0 bases for V and 4 bases for J; bases not matched to a gene: 6. The CDR3 is 15 residues long. The DNA of the CDR3 is TGCAGTGCTAGAGATAGGCTAGCGGCTTACAATGAGCAGTTCTTC. Protein sequence: CSARDRLAAYNEQFF.

V is TRBV5-6 and J is TRBJ2-7; D is unclear. The CDR3 is made up of 15 amino acids. V dropped 1 base and J dropped 5 bases, with 16 bases sitting between them. Germline V gives CDR1 SGHDT, CDR2 YYEEEE. The CDR3 nucleotides read TGTGCCAGCAGCTTGAGAGTTGGGAAGGCCCACGAGCAGTACTTC. As protein: CASSLRVGKAHEQYF.

This clonotype has only a few counts. The rearrangement links TRBV27 to TRBJ1-1; D gene ambiguous. Between the trimmed V and J ends, which lost 6 bases and 4 bases, there was a span of 6 bases. Germline assignment: CDR1 MNHEY and CDR2 SMNVEV (reference sequence). The CDR3 is 11 amino acids. CDR3 nucleotides: TGTGCCAGCAGGGGAGTCACTGAAGCTTTCTTT. Translation gives CASRGVTEAFF.

The chain combines TRBV10-3 with TRBJ2-7, with D hard to call. From germline, CDR1 is ENHRY and CDR2 SYGVKD. This CDR3 region has 13 residues. V lost 4 bases and J lost 3, with 10 bases in between. CDR3 coding DNA: TGTGCCATCAGTGTTCTCGAAGGCTACGAGCAGTACTTC. Protein product: CAISVLEGYEQYF.

This clonotype has a count of ten or more. This chain joins TRBV5-1 and TRBJ1-1; no reliable D call. The ends were cut back, 0 bases at V and 3 bases at J, with 12 bases in the middle. The CDR3 length is 15 residues. Germline CDR1 SGHRS, CDR2 YFSETQ. Written as DNA, the CDR3 is TGCGCCAGCAGCTTGGGCGTCAGTACCTACACTGAAGCTTTCTTT. Protein: CASSLGVSTYTEAFF.

The sample holds a few counts of this clonotype. The CDR3 region is CASGLADRRHYGYTF. CDR3 coding DNA: TGTGCTAGTGGTTTGGCCGACAGGAGACACTATGGCTACACCTTC. The chain combines TRBV12-5 with TRBJ1-2, with D possibly being TRBD1 (6 bases). In germline, CDR1 is LGHNT, CDR2 FRNRAP. The V and J ends lost 1 base and 3 bases respectively, with 12 bases between them. This CDR3 has 15 amino acids.

This chain joins TRBV19 and TRBJ1-1; 7 nucleotides match TRBD1. Germline V gene sequence: CDR1 LNHDA, CDR2 SQIVND (reference sequence). There are 13 residues in the CDR3. With V trimmed by 6 bases and J by 10 bases, 11 bases remained unmatched. CDR3 coding DNA: TGTGCCAGTAGAACCACGGACAGGTCGGTAGCTTTCTTT. Translating it yields CASRTTDRSVAFF.

Only a few counts were recorded for this clonotype. This chain joins TRBV5-1 and TRBJ1-1; no clear D. This CDR3 is 15 amino acids long. Trimming took off 4 bases at V and 1 base at J, with 14 bases between the two ends. Looked up from germline, CDR1 is SGHRS and CDR2 is YFSETQ. The DNA of the CDR3 is TGCGCCAGCAGCCTCTCGGAGGGCTGGAACACTGAAGCTTTCTTT. This gives the protein CASSLSEGWNTEAFF.

V usage is TRBV5-5 and J usage is TRBJ2-5; the D gene is possibly TRBD2 (5 bases). V lost 4 bases to trimming and J lost 4 bases, with 17 bases between them. The CDR3 totals 15 residues. The germline V gene has CDR1 SGHKS and CDR2 YYEKEE (reference sequence). The CDR3 here is CASSRLPGGGETQYF. The CDR3 coding sequence is TGTGCCAGCAGCCGGTTACCCGGAGGAGGAGAGACCCAGTACTTC.

The CDR3 DNA reads TGCAGTGCTAGTGTACCGGGATCCCCGTCGGCCGGGGAGCTGTTTTTT. It yields the protein CSASVPGSPSAGELFF. V gene TRBV20-1 combines with J gene TRBJ2-2; D possibly corresponds to TRBD2 (5 bases). This CDR3 contains 16 residues. Germline V gene data show CDR1 as DFQATT and CDR2 as SNEGSKA (reference sequence). The ends were cut back, 3 bases at V and 6 bases at J, with 20 bases in the middle.

The chain recombines TRBV6-4 with TRBJ2-7; D possibly corresponds to TRBD1 (6 bases). The V and J ends lost 6 bases and 5 bases respectively, with 14 bases between them. Germline V gene lookup returns CDR1 MRHNA and CDR2 SNTAGT. The length of the CDR3 is 13 residues. CDR3 loop: CASRMTGSDEQYF. CDR3 nucleotides: TGTGCCAGCAGAATGACAGGTAGTGACGAGCAGTACTTC.

V and J are TRBV5-1 and TRBJ1-1; D gene unclear. The V end lost 0 bases, the J end lost 3 bases, and 6 bases lay between the germline ends. Germline assignment: CDR1 SGHRS and CDR2 YFSETQ. CDR3 length equals 13 residues. The DNA for the CDR3 is TGCGCCAGCAGCTTGGTTTTGGACACTGAAGCTTTCTTT. Translated: CASSLVLDTEAFF.

This clonotype was seen a single time. V gene TRBV19 combines with J gene TRBJ1-1, with 11 bases that match TRBD1. The V segment lost 3 bases and the J segment 7 bases; nucleotides outside the gene matches: 13. Per germline, CDR1 LNHDA and CDR2 SQIVND (reference sequence). The CDR3 loop spans 17 amino acids. CDR3 nucleotide sequence: TGTGCCAGTAGTATCCGGACAGGGGGCGCGGAGGGGTTTGAAGCTTTCTTT. It yields the protein CASSIRTGGAEGFEAFF.

The DNA of the CDR3 is TGTGCCAGCAGTTACCCGCCAGGGAACACTGAAGCTTTCTTT. The encoded protein is CASSYPPGNTEAFF. The V and J genes are TRBV6-6 and TRBJ1-1; D is unresolved. The CDR3 is 14 amino acids. Germline CDR1 is MNHNY and CDR2 is SVGAGI (reference sequence). V lost 2 bases and J lost 1, with 8 bases in between.

This clonotype was detected only a few times. The chain links TRBV20-1 to TRBJ1-5; perhaps TRBD1 as D (6 bases). The V gene lost 3 bases and the J gene lost 0 bases, with 18 bases spanning the gap. The CDR3 sequence is 17 residues long. The germline gives CDR1 DFQATT, CDR2 SNEGSKA (reference sequence). The CDR3 DNA reads TGCAGTGCTAGGGAACGTAGACAGGTAGATAGCAATCAGCCCCAGCATTTT. Protein product: CSARERRQVDSNQPQHF.

This clonotype was counted between two and nine times. This sequence joins TRBV5-1 and TRBJ2-3; D ambiguous. The V gene lost 4 bases and the J gene lost 2 bases, with 14 bases spanning the gap. The CDR3 covers 15 residues. Germline V gene data show CDR1 as SGHRS and CDR2 as YFSETQ. The CDR3 nucleotides read TGCGCCAGCAGCCTCCCCCGGGCAAACACAGATACGCAGTATTTT. Its protein is CASSLPRANTDTQYF.

V usage is TRBV7-2 and J usage is TRBJ2-3; 15 positions match TRBD2. From germline, CDR1 is SGHTA and CDR2 FQGNSA. V was clipped by 5 bases and J by 1 base; unmatched bases: 7. CDR3 length: 18 residues. CDR3 sequence reads: CASSLWTSGRARTDTQYF. CDR3 nucleotides: TGTGCCAGCAGCCTTTGGACTAGCGGGAGGGCCCGCACAGATACGCAGTATTTT.

This clonotype was counted ten times or more. The rearrangement uses TRBV20-1 and TRBJ1-1; the D gene is possibly TRBD1 (5 bases). Germline-derived CDR1 and CDR2 are DFQATT and SNEGSKA (reference sequence). The CDR3 sequence is 11 residues long. V was shortened by 6 bases and J by 3 bases, with 8 bases between the two germline ends. The CDR3 DNA sequence: TGCAGTGCCCCGGGGGACACTGAAGCTTTCTTT. As protein: CSAPGDTEAFF.

The genes are TRBV5-8 and TRBJ1-2, with D hard to call. V was clipped by 9 bases and J by 2 bases, with 14 bases between them. CDR3 length: 13 amino acids. CDR1 and CDR2 (germline): SGHTS, YDEGEE. In nucleotides, the CDR3 is TGTGCCACCTCCCGGGATCAGAACTATGGCTACACCTTC. Amino acid sequence: CATSRDQNYGYTF.